This T cell receptor (beta chain) appears in the sequencing data of a study of blood T cell repertoires in COVID-19. Study-level information: Samples of COVID-19 (acute and convalescent) were obtained from the United States, Italy and Spain.

The germline V gene has CDR1 LGHNA and CDR2 YNFKEQ. With 2 bases clipped from V and 8 bases from J, the junction kept 6 bases outside the gene matches. This CDR3 spans 15 amino acids. Assay used: immunoSEQ multiplex PCR; TCRdb lists only in-frame clones, some missing. This table has just over 150,000 clones, roughly four fifths appearing once. The J gene is TRBJ1-2, the V gene TRBV4-2; TRBD1 agrees at 12 bases. Sequencing was carried out using peripheral blood. The TCR was taken from a woman of 80 years or more with acute or convalescent COVID-19. The CDR3 DNA reads TGTGCCAGCAGCCAACCGGGACAGGGGGCCGGGGGCTACACCTTC. It is translated as CASSQPGQGAGGYTF.